This is a list of T cell receptor beta chains from one sample in a study of blood T cells in healthy people across ages. MiXCR, applied by TCRdb to the 5' RACE reads, yields one record per CDR3 protein. The repertoire includes approximately 800,000 distinct CDR3 sequences, more than 50% of them detected once, and around 25% sits in the top ten. The sample was blood. The source is a man aged 40-49 years in good health. CDR3s include the opening cysteine and the closing phenylalanine or tryptophan. A D gene is named only where the DNA matches it firmly. Clone size appears in some rows only: once, few, many, or a class for an expanded clone.

D gene: -
J gene: TRBJ2-1
clone size: -
V gene: TRBV7-9
CDR3 protein: CASSHPARSSYNEQFF
CDR3 DNA: TGTGCCAGCAGCCATCCAGCGAGGAGCTCCTACAATGAGCAGTTCTTC

D gene: -
J gene: TRBJ1-4
clone size: -
V gene: TRBV27
CDR3 protein: CASSLYVREKLFF
CDR3 DNA: TGTGCCAGCAGTCTTTATGTCCGGGAAAAACTGTTTTTT

D gene: -
J gene: TRBJ1-2
clone size: -
V gene: TRBV2
CDR3 protein: CASSAEGPYGYTF
CDR3 DNA: TGTGCCAGCAGCGCCGAGGGACCCTATGGCTACACCTTC

D gene: TRBD2
J gene: TRBJ2-1
clone size: few
V gene: TRBV25-1
CDR3 protein: CASSVPRDYYNEQFF
CDR3 DNA: TGTGCCAGCAGTGTTCCTCGGGACTACTACAATGAGCAGTTCTTC

D gene: -
J gene: TRBJ2-7
clone size: -
V gene: TRBV29-1
CDR3 protein: CSVGSGTVGGEQYF
CDR3 DNA: TGCAGCGTTGGATCAGGGACGGTCGGGGGCGAGCAGTACTTC

D gene: -
J gene: TRBJ1-1
clone size: -
V gene: TRBV20-1
CDR3 protein: CSALGVNTEAFF
CDR3 DNA: TGCAGTGCCCTAGGGGTGAACACTGAAGCTTTCTTT

D gene: TRBD1
J gene: TRBJ1-1
clone size: -
V gene: TRBV5-1
CDR3 protein: CASSSGGASEAFF
CDR3 DNA: TGCGCCAGCAGCTCAGGGGGCGCGTCTGAAGCTTTCTTT

D gene: -
J gene: TRBJ1-2
clone size: -
V gene: TRBV7-9
CDR3 protein: CASRPDSGPYGYTF
CDR3 DNA: TGTGCCAGCCGTCCCGACTCAGGGCCCTATGGCTACACCTTC

D gene: TRBD1
J gene: TRBJ2-6
clone size: few
V gene: TRBV7-2
CDR3 protein: CASSLVNRGPGANVLTF
CDR3 DNA: TGTGCCAGCAGCTTAGTGAACAGGGGGCCTGGGGCCAACGTCCTGACTTTC

D gene: TRBD1
J gene: TRBJ1-1
clone size: -
V gene: TRBV27
CDR3 protein: CASSASGTGWDTEAFF
CDR3 DNA: TGTGCCAGCAGTGCCTCCGGGACAGGGTGGGACACTGAAGCTTTCTTT

D gene: -
J gene: TRBJ2-7
clone size: few
V gene: TRBV6-5
CDR3 protein: CASSYQGSDYEQYF
CDR3 DNA: TGTGCCAGCAGTTACCAGGGGAGTGACTACGAGCAGTACTTC

D gene: TRBD1
J gene: TRBJ1-5
clone size: few
V gene: TRBV7-2
CDR3 protein: CASSLATGGVKPQHF
CDR3 DNA: TGTGCCAGCAGCTTAGCGACAGGGGGGGTTAAGCCCCAGCATTTT

D gene: -
J gene: TRBJ1-2
clone size: -
V gene: TRBV7-6
CDR3 protein: CASSLAKGGKGYTF
CDR3 DNA: TGTGCCAGCAGCTTAGCGAAGGGTGGAAAAGGCTACACCTTC

D gene: TRBD1
J gene: TRBJ1-2
clone size: -
V gene: TRBV27
CDR3 protein: CASSLGQTYVYTF
CDR3 DNA: TGTGCCAGCAGTTTGGGACAGACCTATGTCTACACCTTC

D gene: -
J gene: TRBJ2-7
clone size: -
V gene: TRBV12-5
CDR3 protein: CASGLVHKTVVSYEQYF
CDR3 DNA: TGTGCTAGTGGTTTGGTACATAAGACGGTGGTATCCTACGAGCAGTACTTC

D gene: TRBD1
J gene: TRBJ2-1
clone size: once
V gene: TRBV20-1
CDR3 protein: CSARSTGARNEQFF
CDR3 DNA: TGCAGTGCTAGATCGACAGGGGCCCGCAATGAGCAGTTCTTC

D gene: TRBD2
J gene: TRBJ2-1
clone size: -
V gene: TRBV7-2
CDR3 protein: CASSLNSGRPYNEQFF
CDR3 DNA: TGTGCCAGCAGCTTAAATAGCGGGCGACCATACAATGAGCAGTTCTTC

D gene: -
J gene: TRBJ1-1
clone size: -
V gene: TRBV7-8
CDR3 protein: CASSSYLVNTEAFF
CDR3 DNA: TGTGCCAGCAGCTCGTACTTGGTGAACACTGAAGCTTTCTTT

D gene: TRBD2
J gene: TRBJ2-3
clone size: few
V gene: TRBV20-1
CDR3 protein: CSAQLLAGVADTQYF
CDR3 DNA: TGCAGTGCTCAACTTCTAGCGGGAGTAGCAGATACGCAGTATTTT

D gene: -
J gene: TRBJ2-5
clone size: -
V gene: TRBV15
CDR3 protein: CATSMVTGGGAQYF
CDR3 DNA: TGTGCCACCAGCATGGTTACAGGGGGGGGGGCCCAGTACTTC

D gene: -
J gene: TRBJ2-4
clone size: few
V gene: TRBV4-1
CDR3 protein: CASSQLGEIQYF
CDR3 DNA: TGCGCCAGCAGCCAACTGGGGGAAATTCAGTACTTC

D gene: TRBD1
J gene: TRBJ2-5
clone size: once
V gene: TRBV11-2
CDR3 protein: CASSLLGTGAQGETQYF
CDR3 DNA: TGTGCCAGCAGCTTACTTGGGACAGGGGCGCAAGGGGAGACCCAGTACTTC

D gene: -
J gene: TRBJ2-1
clone size: -
V gene: TRBV20-1
CDR3 protein: CSAPTAANEQFF
CDR3 DNA: TGCAGTGCTCCGACCGCTGCCAATGAGCAGTTCTTC

D gene: -
J gene: TRBJ2-6
clone size: -
V gene: TRBV11-2
CDR3 protein: CASSPSRQLGISGANVLTF
CDR3 DNA: TGTGCCAGCAGCCCCTCCAGGCAGTTGGGAATCTCTGGGGCCAACGTCCTGACTTTC

D gene: -
J gene: TRBJ2-7
clone size: -
V gene: TRBV6-5
CDR3 protein: CASSRNHRDEQYF
CDR3 DNA: TGTGCCAGCAGTCGCAACCACAGGGACGAGCAGTACTTC

D gene: TRBD2
J gene: TRBJ2-3
clone size: -
V gene: TRBV6-6
CDR3 protein: CASTEIAGVKPTDTQYF
CDR3 DNA: TGTGCCAGCACAGAGATAGCGGGTGTTAAACCCACAGATACGCAGTATTTT